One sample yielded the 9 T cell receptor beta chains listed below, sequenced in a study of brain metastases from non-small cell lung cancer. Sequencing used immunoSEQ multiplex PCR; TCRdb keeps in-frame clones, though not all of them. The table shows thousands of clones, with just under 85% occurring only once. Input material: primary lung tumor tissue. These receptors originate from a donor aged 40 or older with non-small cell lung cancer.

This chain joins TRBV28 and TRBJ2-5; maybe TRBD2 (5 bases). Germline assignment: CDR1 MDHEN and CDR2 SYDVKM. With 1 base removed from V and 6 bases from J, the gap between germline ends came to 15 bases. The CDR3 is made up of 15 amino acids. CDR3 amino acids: CASSLFPATGKTQYF. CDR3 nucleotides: TGTGCCAGCAGTTTATTCCCAGCGACCGGGAAGACCCAGTACTTC. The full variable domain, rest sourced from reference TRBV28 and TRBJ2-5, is DVKVTQSSRYLVKRTGEKVFLECVQDMDHENMFWYRQDPGLGLRLIYFSYDVKMKEKGDIPEGYSVSREKKERFSLILESASTNQTSMYLCASSLFPATGKTQYFGPGTRLLVL.

For the CDR3, the DNA is TGTGCCAGCAGTGAGCAGGGAAATGAAAAACTGTTTTTT. Its translation is CASSEQGNEKLFF. The V and J genes are TRBV2 and TRBJ1-4; tentatively, D is TRBD1 (5 bases). CDR1 and CDR2 (germline): SNHLY, FYNNEI. Trimming stripped 3 bases from V and 5 bases from J, with 7 bases between. The CDR3 spans 13 residues. Full variable domain (outside the CDR3, taken from reference TRBV2 and TRBJ1-4): EPEVTQTPSHQVTQMGQEVILRCVPISNHLYFYWYRQILGQKVEFLVSFYNNEISEKSEIFDDQFSVERPDGSNFTLKIRSTKLEDSAMYFCASSEQGNEKLFFGSGTQLSVL.

As DNA, the CDR3 is TGTGCCAGCAGGTGGAACTGGAACACTGAAGCTTTCTTT. Protein sequence: CASRWNWNTEAFF. This rearrangement joins TRBV6-5 to TRBJ1-1; D uncertain. The CDR3 runs to 13 residues. Trimming pared 6 bases from V and 1 base from J, leaving 9 bases between. CDR1 MNHEY and CDR2 SVGAGI come from the germline V gene.

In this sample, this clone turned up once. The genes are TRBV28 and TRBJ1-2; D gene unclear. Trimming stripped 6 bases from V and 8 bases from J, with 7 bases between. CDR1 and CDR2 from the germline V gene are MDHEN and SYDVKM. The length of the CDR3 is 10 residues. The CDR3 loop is CASRDQGYTF. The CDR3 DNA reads TGTGCCAGCAGGGATCAGGGCTACACCTTC.

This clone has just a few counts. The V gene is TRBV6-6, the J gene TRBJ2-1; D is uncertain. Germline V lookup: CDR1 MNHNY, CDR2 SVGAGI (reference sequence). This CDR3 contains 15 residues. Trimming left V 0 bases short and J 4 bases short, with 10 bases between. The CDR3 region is CASSYSNPVYNEQFF. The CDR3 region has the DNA TGTGCCAGCAGTTACTCGAATCCAGTTTACAATGAGCAGTTCTTC.

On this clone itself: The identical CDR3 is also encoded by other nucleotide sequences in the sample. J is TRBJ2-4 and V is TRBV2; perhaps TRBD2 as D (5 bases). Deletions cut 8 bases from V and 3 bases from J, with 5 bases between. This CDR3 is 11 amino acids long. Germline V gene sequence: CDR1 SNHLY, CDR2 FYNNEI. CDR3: CASRDKNIQYF. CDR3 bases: TGTGCCAGCCGGGACAAAAACATTCAGTACTTC.

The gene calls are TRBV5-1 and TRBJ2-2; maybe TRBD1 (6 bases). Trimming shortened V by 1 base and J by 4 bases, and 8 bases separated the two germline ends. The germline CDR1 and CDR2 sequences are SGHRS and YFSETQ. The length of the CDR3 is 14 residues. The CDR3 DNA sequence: TGCGCCAGCAGCTTGTTGGGGGCCACCGGGGAGCTGTTTTTT. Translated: CASSLLGATGELFF.

The CDR3 reads CASSMSSGGQETQYF. The DNA of the CDR3 is TGTGCCAGTAGTATGAGTAGCGGGGGACAAGAGACCCAGTACTTC. The chain is built from TRBV19 and TRBJ2-5; 9 bases align to TRBD2. The V gene end was trimmed by 3 bases and the J gene end by 2 bases; junction bases not matched to a gene: 4. The CDR3 runs to 15 residues. CDR1 and CDR2 from the germline V gene are LNHDA and SQIVND (reference sequence).

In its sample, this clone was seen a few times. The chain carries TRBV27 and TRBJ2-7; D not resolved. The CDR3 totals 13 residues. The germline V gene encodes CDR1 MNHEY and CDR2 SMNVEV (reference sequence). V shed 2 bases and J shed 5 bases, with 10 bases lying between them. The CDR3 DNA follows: TGTGCCAGCAGTTTACGCCGGGTAGACGAGCAGTACTTC. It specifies CASSLRRVDEQYF.